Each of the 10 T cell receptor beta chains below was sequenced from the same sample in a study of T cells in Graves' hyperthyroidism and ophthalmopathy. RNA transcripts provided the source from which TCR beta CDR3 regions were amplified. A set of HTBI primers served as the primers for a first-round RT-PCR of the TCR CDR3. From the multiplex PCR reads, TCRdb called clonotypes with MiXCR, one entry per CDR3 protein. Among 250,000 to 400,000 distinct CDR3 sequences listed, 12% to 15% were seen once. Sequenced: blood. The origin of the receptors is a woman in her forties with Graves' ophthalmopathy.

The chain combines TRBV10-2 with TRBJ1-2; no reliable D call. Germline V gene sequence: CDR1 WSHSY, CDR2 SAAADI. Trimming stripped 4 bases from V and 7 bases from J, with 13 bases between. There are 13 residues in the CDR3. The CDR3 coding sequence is TGCGCCAGCAGTGCCTCGGCGGGAACTGGCTACACCTTC. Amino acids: CASSASAGTGYTF.

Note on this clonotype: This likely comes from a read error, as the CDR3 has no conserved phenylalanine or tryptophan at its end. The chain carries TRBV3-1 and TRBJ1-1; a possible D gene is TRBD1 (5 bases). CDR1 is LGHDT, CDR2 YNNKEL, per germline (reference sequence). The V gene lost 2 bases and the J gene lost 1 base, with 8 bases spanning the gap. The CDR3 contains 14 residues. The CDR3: CASSQRDPNTEAFL. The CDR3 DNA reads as TGTGCCAGCAGCCAACGGGACCCGAACACTGAAGCTTTCCTT.

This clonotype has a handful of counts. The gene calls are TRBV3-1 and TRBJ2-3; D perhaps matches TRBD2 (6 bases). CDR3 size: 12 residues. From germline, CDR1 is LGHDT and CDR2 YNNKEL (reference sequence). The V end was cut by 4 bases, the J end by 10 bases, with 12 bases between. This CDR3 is CASSRDSASQYF. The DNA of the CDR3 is TGTGCCAGCAGCCGGGACTCGGCGTCGCAGTATTTT.

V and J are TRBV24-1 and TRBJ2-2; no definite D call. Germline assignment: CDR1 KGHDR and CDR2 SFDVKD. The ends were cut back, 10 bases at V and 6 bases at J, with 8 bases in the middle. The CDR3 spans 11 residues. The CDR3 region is CATRSAGELFF. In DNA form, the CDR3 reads TGTGCCACTAGGTCCGCCGGGGAGCTGTTTTTT.

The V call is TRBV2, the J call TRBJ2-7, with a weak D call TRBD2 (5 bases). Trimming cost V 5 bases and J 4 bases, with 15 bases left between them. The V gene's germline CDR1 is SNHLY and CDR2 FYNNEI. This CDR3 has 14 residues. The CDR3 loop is CASSLGGSGYEQYF. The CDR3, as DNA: TGTGCCAGCAGTTTAGGTGGGAGTGGGTACGAGCAGTACTTC.

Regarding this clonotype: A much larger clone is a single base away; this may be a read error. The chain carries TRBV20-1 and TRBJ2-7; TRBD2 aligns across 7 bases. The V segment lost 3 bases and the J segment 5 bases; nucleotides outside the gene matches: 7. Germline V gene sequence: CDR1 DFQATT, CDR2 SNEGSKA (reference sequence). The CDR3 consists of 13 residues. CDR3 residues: CSASKRGVDEQYF. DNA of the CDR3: TGCAGTGCTAGCAAACGGGGGGTGGACGAGCAGTACTTC.

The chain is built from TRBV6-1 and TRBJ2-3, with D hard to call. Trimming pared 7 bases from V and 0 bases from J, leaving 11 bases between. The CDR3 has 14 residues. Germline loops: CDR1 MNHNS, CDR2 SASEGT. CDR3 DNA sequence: TGTGCCAGCATCAGGAGATTAAGCACAGATACGCAGTATTTT. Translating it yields CASIRRLSTDTQYF.

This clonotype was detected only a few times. The CDR3 DNA reads TGTGCCATCAGTGAGCCACTTGGTCAGGGAGCTACGCAGTATTTT. It yields the protein CAISEPLGQGATQYF. The chain uses TRBV10-3 and TRBJ2-3; possibly TRBD1 or TRBD2 for D (5 bases each). CDR1 is ENHRY and CDR2 is SYGVKD in the germline V gene. The CDR3 spans 15 residues. Trimming cost V 2 bases and J 8 bases, with 17 bases left between them.

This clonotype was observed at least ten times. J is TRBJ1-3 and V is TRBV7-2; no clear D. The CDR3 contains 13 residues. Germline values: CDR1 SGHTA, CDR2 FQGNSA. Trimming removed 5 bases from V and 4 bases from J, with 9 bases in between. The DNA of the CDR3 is TGTGCCAGCAGCATACGCTCCGGAAACACCATATATTTT. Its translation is CASSIRSGNTIYF.

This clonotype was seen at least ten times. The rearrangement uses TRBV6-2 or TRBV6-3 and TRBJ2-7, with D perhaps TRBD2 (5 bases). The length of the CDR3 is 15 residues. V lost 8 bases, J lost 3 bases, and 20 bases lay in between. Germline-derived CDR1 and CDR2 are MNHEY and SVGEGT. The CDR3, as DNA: TGTGCCAGCGGGCAAGTACGGGGTGTATTCTACGAGCAGTACTTC. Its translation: CASGQVRGVFYEQYF.